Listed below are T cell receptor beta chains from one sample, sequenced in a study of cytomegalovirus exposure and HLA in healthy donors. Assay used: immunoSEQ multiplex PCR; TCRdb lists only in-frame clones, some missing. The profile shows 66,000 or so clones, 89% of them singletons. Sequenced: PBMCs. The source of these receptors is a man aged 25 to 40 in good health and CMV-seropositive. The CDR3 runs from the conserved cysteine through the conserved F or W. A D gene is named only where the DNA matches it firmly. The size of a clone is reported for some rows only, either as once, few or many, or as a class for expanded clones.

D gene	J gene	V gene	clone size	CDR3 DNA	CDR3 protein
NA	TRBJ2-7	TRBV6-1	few	TGTGCCAGCAGGTCTTGGAGCAGTTACGAGCAGTACTTC	CASRSWSSYEQYF
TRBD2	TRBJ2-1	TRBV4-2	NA	TGTGCCAGCAGCCAAGACGGACTAGGTCAGCTCAGTGAGCAGTTCTTC	CASSQDGLGQLSEQFF
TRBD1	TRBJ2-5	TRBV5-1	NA	TGCGCCAGCAGGTCGTCAATACCGGGACAGGGGATGGAGACCCAGTACTTC	CASRSSIPGQGMETQYF
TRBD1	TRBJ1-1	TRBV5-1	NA	TGCGCCAGCAGCTTCACGCTTACAGGGGACACTGAAGCTTTCTTT	CASSFTLTGDTEAFF
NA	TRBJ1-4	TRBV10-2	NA	TGCGCCAGCAGAAGGGGAATAAATGAAAAACTGTTTTTT	CASRRGINEKLFF
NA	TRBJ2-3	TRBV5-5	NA	TGTGCCAGCAGCCCGCTGGGCCTCACAGATACGCAGTATTTT	CASSPLGLTDTQYF
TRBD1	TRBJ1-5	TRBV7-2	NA	TGTGCCAGCAGCAACCCGGACAGGAGTAATCAGCCCCAGCATTTT	CASSNPDRSNQPQHF
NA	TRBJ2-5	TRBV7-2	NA	TGTGCCAGCAGCTTAGTGTACGGGGATGAGACCCAGTACTTC	CASSLVYGDETQYF
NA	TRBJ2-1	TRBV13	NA	TGTGCCAGCAGCGTCGGAGGGAGGAATGAGCAGTTCTTC	CASSVGGRNEQFF
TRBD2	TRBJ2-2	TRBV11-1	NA	TGTGCCAGCAGCTTAGCCCTAGCGGGAGGGCCCGGCACCGGGGAGCTGTTTTTT	CASSLALAGGPGTGELFF
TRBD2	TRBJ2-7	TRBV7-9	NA	TGTGCCAGCAGCACCGGGACTAGCGGGAGGAAAATAGAAGAGCAGTACTTC	CASSTGTSGRKIEEQYF
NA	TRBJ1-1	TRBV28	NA	TGTGCCAGCATAGCTAAGGGGACTAGGTGGACTGAAGCTTTCTTT	CASIAKGTRWTEAFF
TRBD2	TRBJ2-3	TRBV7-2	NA	TGTGCCAGCAGCTTACGCCCTCGTAGACTAGCGGGAGCGACAGATACGCAGTATTTT	CASSLRPRRLAGATDTQYF
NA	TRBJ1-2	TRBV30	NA	TGTGCCTGGAGGGATCACCGACGAGGCTGGCGTGGCTACACCTTC	CAWRDHRRGWRGYTF
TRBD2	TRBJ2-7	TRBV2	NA	TGTGCCAGCAGTCAACTCGGCGGGAGTTACGAGCAGTACTTC	CASSQLGGSYEQYF
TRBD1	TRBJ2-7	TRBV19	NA	TGTGCCAGTAGTGGACAGGGCTTCGAGCAGTACTTC	CASSGQGFEQYF
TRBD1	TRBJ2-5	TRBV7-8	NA	TGTGCCAGCAGCTTAGTTTCGGCAGGGGGCAGGGAGACCCAGTACTTC	CASSLVSAGGRETQYF
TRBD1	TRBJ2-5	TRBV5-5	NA	TGTGCCAGCAGCTTGGTGGACAGGGGGCCTGGCGAGACCCAGTACTTC	CASSLVDRGPGETQYF
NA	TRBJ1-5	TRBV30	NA	TGTGCCTGGAGTGAGGGGCCGAACGGGCCCCAGCATTTT	CAWSEGPNGPQHF
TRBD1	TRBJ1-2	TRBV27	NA	TGTGCCAGCAGTTTAAGCCGGGACAGGGGAAATGGCTACACCTTC	CASSLSRDRGNGYTF
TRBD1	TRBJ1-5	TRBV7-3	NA	TGTGCCAGCAGTTCACAGGGGGGCCAGCCCCAGCATTTT	CASSSQGGQPQHF
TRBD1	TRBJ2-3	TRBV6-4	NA	TGTGCCAGCAGTGAACCGGGACAGCCCACAGATACGCAGTATTTT	CASSEPGQPTDTQYF
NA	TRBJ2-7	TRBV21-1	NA	TGTGCCAGCAGCAAGGGGGTAGCGGGGATCTCCTACGAGCAGTACTTC	CASSKGVAGISYEQYF
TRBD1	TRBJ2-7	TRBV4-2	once	TGTGCCAGCAACGACGGGACAGCCTACGAGCAGTACTTC	CASNDGTAYEQYF
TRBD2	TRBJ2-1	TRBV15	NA	TGTGCCACCAGCAATGGGACTAGCGGGATATTTATAATTAGGGAGCAGTTCTTC	CATSNGTSGIFIIREQFF
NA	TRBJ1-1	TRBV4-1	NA	TGCGCCAGCAGCCAAGTAGACACTGAAGCTTTCTTT	CASSQVDTEAFF
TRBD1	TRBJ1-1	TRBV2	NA	TGTGCCAGCAGTGCATCAGGGGGGAGCACTGAAGCTTTCTTT	CASSASGGSTEAFF